This T cell receptor (beta chain) emerged from a study of cytomegalovirus exposure and HLA in healthy donors (dated by TCRdb to about 2017). Regarding the complete study: An earlier analysis of some 620 of the donors reported 276 Gb of sequence data and around 110 million unique TCR beta sequences obtained from about 179 million T cells. An early release that covered approximately 600 HLA-typed donors contained approximately 300 gigabases of sequencing data and 85 million to 100 million unique TCR sequences. Among the approximately 430 genotyped donors, around 79% belonged to the genetic ancestry cluster associated with self-reported Caucasian donors. The study aimed to test whether cataloging public T cell receptors could reveal signatures of past pathogen exposure. The study profiled the T cell repertoires of 666 subjects by immunosequencing and related them to cytomegalovirus serostatus. Besides the first cohort of 666 subjects, a separate validation cohort made up of 120 different subjects was used. High-throughput TCR immunosequencing, statistical association of individual TCRs with disease status, and machine learning were combined to predict cytomegalovirus infection status. In a later analysis, previously published TCR beta repertoires from 550 to 700 donors were re-analyzed and high-resolution HLA genotyping was added so that TCR occurrence patterns could be studied. Rather than using new phenotypic data, the later analysis identified candidate immune exposures from TCR beta sequences and from how often those sequences occurred across donors. An earlier analysis of 500 to 750 of the donors applied high-throughput TCR beta sequencing to assess whether each TCR beta V gene segment acted as functional or pseudogenic. Donor age, sex, ethnicity and CMV serostatus were compiled alongside the repertoire data. In a later genetic analysis, genome-wide SNP genotypes for 398 of the 666 donors were used, and that subset was treated as a discovery cohort. Every repertoire in the discovery cohort had been generated on one and the same sequencing platform. HLA typing covered class I and class II loci at four-digit resolution. The number of donors typed differed by locus, with roughly 620-630 for A, B, C, DRB1 and DQB1, around 500 for DQA1, under 610 for DPA1, and over 400 for DPB1. Roughly five DR-DQ haplotypes were handled as single units for association and clustering, since linkage in the cohort was strong. Across 300 to 500 genotyped donors of the cohort, an average of roughly 200,000 unique TCR beta nucleotide sequences per donor were sequenced, and approximately 17% of those sequences were non-productive.

General findings and caveats noted by the study authors: In a later genetic analysis, fewer N-insertions in productive TCRs were reported among donors in an Asian-associated ancestry cluster than the roughly 700-donor mean. Specific HLA alleles were associated with 15,000 to 20,000 TCR beta sequences at a false discovery rate of 0.05 in a later analysis. Because the 87-base-pair reads could not distinguish some IMGT-functional V segments, including TRBV6-2 and TRBV6-3, those segments were excluded. According to a later analysis, TCR association rates differed among HLA loci, with DRB1 alleles showing the most associated TCRs and HLA-C alleles showing the fewest. Most TCR sequences were seen in very few donors, while some public TCRs were found in many individuals. Over 15 rarely observed V segments, including chromosome 9 orphons, were excluded from the earlier analysis of some 590 of the donors because counts were too low. In the study, some 160 TCR beta chains were listed as associated with cytomegalovirus. A cluster of highly shared sequence variants was judged likely to be a technical artifact of the sequencing pipeline. The only immune exposure information available for the cohort was CMV serostatus. Because HLA typing was missing for some donors at each locus, association tests included only the typed subset. In a later analysis, HLA-associated TCR beta chains were found to be more clonally expanded and to have lower generation probabilities than equally common non-associated chains. A later genetic analysis associated a missense DCLRE1C variant with V-gene and J-gene trimming of TCR beta chains, and an independent cohort replicated the association. Strong co-occurrence of HLA alleles, especially DR and DQ, made assigning TCR associations to individual alleles difficult. A few of the identified cytomegalovirus-associated TCR beta chains were confirmed in vitro to be specific for cytomegalovirus antigens. According to a later analysis, parvovirus B19, influenza, CMV and Epstein-Barr virus appeared linked to several top co-occurrence clusters. Cytomegalovirus status was reported to be diagnosed by the classifier with high specificity and sensitivity in both the original and validation cohorts. The cohort was sequenced for TCR beta chains only, and without alpha or paired-chain data the features that could be detected were limited. Correlated functional status among segregating V segments might reflect linkage disequilibrium, but an unknown experimental factor could not be ruled out. It was suggested by the authors that the approach could potentially be generalized to other disease states and immunological phenotypes. A further reported finding was that TCR beta sequences accurately predicted the HLA-A and HLA-B alleles for most subjects in the first cohort. According to a later analysis, most CMV-associated TCR beta chains appeared to be HLA-restricted, and the HLA associations seemed to be driven largely by CMV exposure. Presence/absence analyses assumed roughly uniform sequencing depth across donors, an assumption that may not hold. Broadly in line with IMGT annotations, most TCR beta V segments showed up in productive rearrangements about 87% or about 30% of the time in an earlier analysis of a few hundred of the donors.

In total, over 600 healthy bone marrow donors made up the cohort. At the time of sampling, all cohort members were nominally healthy, though unrecorded immune exposures were likely present. The donor tested CMV seropositive and was one of the 289 seropositive cohort members. Every donor gave a peripheral blood sample, and the peripheral blood mononuclear cells from that sample were used for TCR beta sequencing. Genomic DNA was extracted from the blood cell samples with the Qiagen DNeasy Blood Extraction Kit. Libraries were constructed by the immunoSEQ multiplex PCR assay. For the multiplex PCR, a mixture combining 60 forward primers for TCR Vbeta segments and 13 reverse primers for TCR Jbeta segments was used. The CDR3 region of rearranged TCR beta genes was amplified from genomic DNA with a multiplex PCR assay. The Illumina HiSeq System was used to sequence the amplified TCR beta libraries as 87-base-pair reads. As for how the authors treated the data: Across the 700 or so repertoires, a later analysis counted 75 million to 90 million unique TCR beta chains, around 11 million of which were shared by at least two donors. A nearest-neighbor algorithm error-corrected the raw reads and collapsed the reads into unique sequences, merging closely related sequences to remove PCR and sequencing errors. CDR3 sequences were aligned to IMGT reference sequences to assign V, D and J gene segments. For a sequence to be retained, a match of at least six nucleotides to both a V gene segment and a J gene segment was required. Rearrangements were called productive when the CDR3 lacked stop codons and stayed in frame with V and J; all others were non-productive. Following IMGT convention, CDR3 was defined as the stretch from the second conserved V-encoded cysteine to the conserved J-encoded phenylalanine. The earlier analysis of 450 to 750 of the donors excluded any sequence lacking an unambiguous match to a single V gene segment. An earlier analysis of under 750 of the donors called V segments functional above 56.7% productive rearrangements and segregating when the between-donor standard deviation exceeded 5%. A statistical classification framework was developed to diagnose cytomegalovirus status using the catalog of TCR beta chain sequences. V and J gene assignment, in a later analysis, came from comparing TCR nucleotide sequences with IMGT/GENE-DB human TR gene sequences. In a later analysis, CDR3 sequences and most-parsimonious VDJ recombination scenarios were assigned using the TCRdist pipeline. In a later analysis, each TCR beta chain was defined by its CDR3 amino acid sequence together with its V-gene family, and reads without a unique V-gene family were excluded. As a way to deal with suspected cross-contamination and a sequencing artifact, a later analysis dropped 500 to 700 nucleotide sequences that were highly shared and had low generation probability. In a later analysis, a clonal expansion index for each public chain was calculated from normalized within-repertoire ranks of inferred template counts. In a later analysis, generation probabilities were computed with a VDJ recombination model fitted to out-of-frame rearrangements, and the resulting probabilities were checked against IGoR. In a later analysis, TCR-TCR, TCR-HLA and TCR-CMV co-occurrence was scored with hypergeometric tests, and a repertoire-size bias correction was applied to TCR pairs. False discovery rates were estimated in a later analysis by permuting HLA or CMV assignments 20 times. A later analysis grouped co-occurring TCRs with DBSCAN, adding TCRdist sequence similarity when clustering within HLA-allele-positive subsets. Repertoires with fewer than 30,000 or more than 120,000 public chains, plus five repertoires with anomalous nucleotide sharing, were excluded from co-occurrence clustering. Sourced from immuneACCESS, this table was stored by TCRdb with only in-frame sequences that have V and J called. A share of the clones is absent; for the studies checked, an unresolved V gene accounts for under half, and the remainder has no known explanation. From that table come the V and J calls and clone size; the DNA was used to work out D and trimming. The sample yields fewer than 200,000 clones; around 73% were counted once. Together, the top ten hold around 5% of the sample.

In the case of this clone: The clone's antigen remains unknown. Base qualities were left out, and no much larger clone turns up one base away.

Trimming takes 1 base from V and 4 bases from J, and the germline ends sit 10 bases apart. CDR1 and CDR2 were assigned from the germline V gene (reference sequence) as SEHNR and FQNEAQ. Counted from cysteine to phenylalanine, this CDR3 has 14 amino acids. Only CDR3 DNA is held: 42 bases, read in frame from base 1. The rearrangement combines TRBV7-9 with TRBJ2-5; possibly the D gene is TRBD2, per 5 matching bases. Sequences were obtained from PBMCs. The sequence was obtained from a woman aged 18-29 years in good health and CMV-seropositive. This receptor has the CDR3 CASSLGPSGETQYF. The DNA sequence follows: TGTGCCAGCAGCTTAGGACCCAGCGGAGAGACCCAGTACTTC.